These 31 T cell receptor beta chains share one sample of origin, sequenced in a study of cytomegalovirus exposure and HLA in healthy donors. Libraries were prepared by immunoSEQ multiplex PCR; TCRdb keeps only in-frame clonotypes and omits some of them. The sample carries under 250,000 clones, 87% recorded once. The sequenced material came from PBMCs. These receptors were obtained from a woman under 30 in good health and CMV-seropositive.

V is TRBV25-1 and J is TRBJ1-2; 7 nucleotides align to TRBD1. After removal of 3 bases from V and 4 bases from J, the junction contained 8 bases not matched to a gene. Germline values: CDR1 MGHDK, CDR2 SYGVNS. The CDR3 has 15 residues. This CDR3 is CASSDGDRPFYGYTF. The CDR3 DNA follows: TGTGCCAGCAGTGATGGGGACAGACCCTTCTATGGCTACACCTTC.

The rearrangement uses TRBV7-9 and TRBJ2-5; a possible D gene is TRBD2 (6 bases). The CDR3 is made up of 14 amino acids. The V end lost 0 bases, the J end lost 4 bases, and 9 bases lay between the germline ends. Germline loops: CDR1 SEHNR, CDR2 FQNEAQ (reference sequence). The CDR3 coding sequence is TGTGCCAGCAGCTTAGCTGCGGGAAGAGAGACCCAGTACTTC. It yields the protein CASSLAAGRETQYF.

V is TRBV27 and J is TRBJ2-1, with 11 bases aligning to TRBD2. This CDR3 comprises 16 residues. With V trimmed by 5 bases and J by 7 bases, 10 bases remained unmatched. Germline CDR1 and CDR2: MNHEY and SMNVEV (reference sequence). The CDR3 region is CASSPIAGGPGNEQFF. The DNA for the CDR3 is TGTGCCAGCAGTCCCATAGCGGGAGGGCCGGGAAATGAGCAGTTCTTC.

This clone was seen just once. The rearrangement uses TRBV7-3 and TRBJ2-5; tentative D call: TRBD1 (5 bases). The CDR3 spans 15 residues. The germline CDR1 and CDR2 sequences are SGHTA and FQGTGA. The germline V and J ends were trimmed by 3 bases and 2 bases, with 13 bases remaining between them. Here the CDR3 DNA reads TGTGCCAGCAGCTTCCAGGGCCATGCACAAGAGACCCAGTACTTC. It encodes CASSFQGHAQETQYF. Looking up the rest from reference TRBV7-3 and TRBJ2-5 gives the full variable domain: GAGVSQTPSNKVTEKGKYVELRCDPISGHTALYWYRQSLGQGPEFLIYFQGTGAADDSGLPNDRFFAVRPEGSVSTLKIQRTERGDSAVYLCASSFQGHAQETQYFGPGTRLLVL.

This chain uses TRBV7-9 with TRBJ2-7; D gene unclear. Germline CDR1 reads SEHNR; CDR2 reads FQNEAQ (reference sequence). V dropped 1 base and J dropped 6 bases, with 13 bases sitting between them. CDR3 length equals 14 residues. The CDR3 DNA reads as TGTGCCAGCAGCTTAGGACTTATTTTAGGCGAGCAGTACTTC. It codes for CASSLGLILGEQYF.

The CDR3 reads CAWSVKGTNVGELFF. DNA for the CDR3: TGTGCCTGGAGTGTGAAGGGGACAAACGTCGGGGAGCTGTTTTTT. This chain joins TRBV30 and TRBJ2-2; a weak D match, TRBD1 (6 bases). Deletions cut 0 bases from V and 7 bases from J, with 15 bases between. CDR1 and CDR2 (germline): GTSNPN, SVGIG (reference sequence). The CDR3 has 15 amino acids. The full variable domain, its missing parts supplied by reference TRBV30 and TRBJ2-2, is SQTIHQWPATLVQPVGSPLSLECTVEGTSNPNLYWYRQAAGRGLQLLFYSVGIGQISSEVPQNLSASRPQDRQFILSSKKLLLSDSGFYLCAWSVKGTNVGELFFGEGSRLTVL.

The genes are TRBV27 and TRBJ1-2; D might be TRBD1 (5 bases). Germline V CDR1 and CDR2: MNHEY, SMNVEV (reference sequence). V was trimmed by 2 bases and J by 6 bases, leaving 10 bases between them. The CDR3 contains 13 residues. The CDR3 DNA reads TGTGCCAGCAGTTTAGACAGATATGATGGCTACACCTTC. This encodes CASSLDRYDGYTF.

This sequence joins TRBV5-5 and TRBJ1-1; 9 bases map to TRBD1. The CDR3 totals 15 residues. The trim removed 0 bases at V and 9 bases at J, leaving 9 bases unmatched. Germline CDR1 SGHKS, CDR2 YYEKEE (reference sequence). The CDR3 loop reads CASSLGAPGQGKAFF. The CDR3 coding sequence is TGTGCCAGCAGCTTGGGGGCCCCGGGACAGGGCAAAGCTTTCTTT.

V is TRBV12-5 and J is TRBJ2-2, with TRBD1 as a possible D gene (6 bases). The CDR3 has 14 residues. V was cut by 4 bases and J by 3 bases, with 9 bases left in between. Germline loops: CDR1 LGHNT, CDR2 FRNRAP. CDR3 coding DNA: TGTGCTAGTGGTTCAGGGGTGGACACCGGGGAGCTGTTTTTT. Translating gives CASGSGVDTGELFF.

The V and J genes are TRBV5-1 and TRBJ2-6, with a weak D call TRBD1 (5 bases). V dropped 9 bases and J dropped 0 bases, with 7 bases sitting between them. Germline-derived CDR1 and CDR2 are SGHRS and YFSETQ. The CDR3 has 13 residues. The CDR3, as DNA: TGCGCCACAAGGGGCTCTGGGGCCAACGTCCTGACTTTC. Amino acids: CATRGSGANVLTF.

The V gene is TRBV27, the J gene TRBJ2-3, with D maybe TRBD2 (6 bases). CDR3 length: 15 residues. Looked up from germline, CDR1 is MNHEY and CDR2 is SMNVEV (reference sequence). The V gene lost 3 bases and the J gene lost 1 base, with 11 bases spanning the gap. The CDR3 sequence: CASSFPPGGTDTQYF. The CDR3 DNA reads TGTGCCAGCAGTTTCCCCCCGGGGGGCACAGATACGCAGTATTTT.

CDR3 bases: TGCGCCAGCAGCATGACAGGGAACTATGGCTACACCTTC. Encoded protein: CASSMTGNYGYTF. The chain couples TRBV5-1 to TRBJ1-2; 7 bases align to TRBD1. This CDR3 has 13 amino acids. Germline V gene sequence: CDR1 SGHRS, CDR2 YFSETQ. V lost 4 bases to trimming and J lost 2 bases; unmatched junction nucleotides: 2.

The chain combines TRBV9 with TRBJ2-1; 12 positions match TRBD2. The V segment lost 3 bases and the J segment 2 bases; nucleotides outside the gene matches: 3. There are 16 residues in the CDR3. Germline CDR1 reads SGDLS; CDR2 reads YYNGEE. CDR3 coding DNA: TGTGCCAGCAGCGCCCTAGCGGGGGGGGCCTACAATGAGCAGTTCTTC. Translated: CASSALAGGAYNEQFF.

A single count supports this clone. The chain carries TRBV27 and TRBJ2-7; D is possibly TRBD2 (5 bases). CDR3 length: 14 amino acids. Germline-derived CDR1 and CDR2 are MNHEY and SMNVEV (reference sequence). The V and J ends lost 4 bases and 0 bases respectively, with 10 bases between them. CDR3 DNA sequence: TGTGCCAGCAGTTCGGGGTTGAGCTCCTACGAGCAGTACTTC. Translated: CASSSGLSSYEQYF.

The chain uses TRBV30 and TRBJ1-1, with 7 bases fitting TRBD1. V was clipped by 5 bases and J by 5 bases; unmatched bases: 2. The CDR3 contains 11 residues. Germline values: CDR1 GTSNPN, CDR2 SVGIG (reference sequence). CDR3 region: CAWGRGTEAFF. The CDR3 DNA sequence: TGTGCCTGGGGCAGGGGGACTGAAGCTTTCTTT. The full variable domain, completed using reference TRBV30 and TRBJ1-1, is SQTIHQWPATLVQPVGSPLSLECTVEGTSNPNLYWYRQAAGRGLQLLFYSVGIGQISSEVPQNLSASRPQDRQFILSSKKLLLSDSGFYLCAWGRGTEAFFGQGTRLTVV.

The V call is TRBV28, the J call TRBJ1-1; 9 positions agree with TRBD1. The CDR3 spans 15 residues. J was trimmed by 3 bases and V by 5 bases; bases with no gene match: 7. CDR1 and CDR2 from the germline V gene are MDHEN and SYDVKM. CDR3 bases: TGTGCCAGCAGTATCGGACAGGGGTTCGACACTGAAGCTTTCTTT. Amino acids: CASSIGQGFDTEAFF.

V is TRBV9 and J is TRBJ2-3, with unresolved D. The length of the CDR3 is 13 residues. Germline loops: CDR1 SGDLS, CDR2 YYNGEE. V shed 3 bases and J shed 5 bases, with 10 bases lying between them. CDR3 sequence: CASSEPRVDTQYF. The CDR3 region has the DNA TGTGCCAGCAGCGAGCCCCGTGTAGATACGCAGTATTTT.

The V gene is TRBV6-5, the J gene TRBJ1-2, with 7 positions matching TRBD1. CDR1 is MNHEY and CDR2 is SVGAGI in the germline V gene. The CDR3 covers 15 residues. V lost 7 bases to trimming and J lost 4 bases; unmatched junction nucleotides: 12. As DNA, the CDR3 is TGTGCCAGCACTCTAGGGGGCGGTTTTGGCTATGGCTACACCTTC. This gives the protein CASTLGGGFGYGYTF.

The rearrangement links TRBV27 to TRBJ1-3; no firm D call. Germline CDR1 and CDR2: MNHEY and SMNVEV (reference sequence). The V gene lost 1 base and the J gene lost 4 bases, with 11 bases spanning the gap. This CDR3 contains 15 residues. Here the CDR3 reads CASSLFSGIGNTIYF. The CDR3 nucleotides are TGTGCCAGCAGTTTATTCTCGGGGATCGGAAACACCATATATTTT.

The chain links TRBV10-2 to TRBJ2-5; 7 nucleotides match TRBD2. V lost 2 bases, J lost 3 bases, and 6 bases stayed unmatched. From germline, CDR1 is WSHSY and CDR2 SAAADI. This CDR3 contains 15 residues. CDR3 region: CASSEGASGEETQYF. CDR3 coding DNA: TGCGCCAGCAGTGAGGGGGCTAGCGGTGAAGAGACCCAGTACTTC.

The chain joins TRBV6-6 to TRBJ1-5; D call uncertain. Germline assignment: CDR1 MNHNY and CDR2 SVGAGI (reference sequence). The CDR3 spans 14 residues. Deletions cut 1 base from V and 2 bases from J, with 6 bases between. The CDR3 reads CASSYFGGNQPQHF. CDR3 in DNA: TGTGCCAGCAGTTACTTCGGGGGCAATCAGCCCCAGCATTTT.

The CDR3 DNA sequence: TGTGCCAGCGTACCGGGACAGCTATCCACAGATACGCAGTATTTT. Translated, it gives CASVPGQLSTDTQYF. The V gene is TRBV2, the J gene TRBJ2-3; 7 bases are shared with TRBD1. Looked up from germline, CDR1 is SNHLY and CDR2 is FYNNEI. This CDR3 is built from 15 residues. V shed 8 bases and J 2 bases; nucleotides not matched to a gene: 10.

The chain uses TRBV27 and TRBJ1-2; no firm D call. Germline V lookup: CDR1 MNHEY, CDR2 SMNVEV (reference sequence). There are 13 residues in the CDR3. Trimming pared 3 bases from V and 0 bases from J, leaving 5 bases between. CDR3: CASSFPSNYGYTF. As DNA, the CDR3 is TGTGCCAGCAGTTTCCCCTCTAACTATGGCTACACCTTC.

This clone was seen a single time. The chain combines TRBV19 with TRBJ2-7; possible D gene TRBD1, 5 bases. The length of the CDR3 is 16 residues. Between the trimmed V and J ends, which lost 3 bases and 3 bases, there was a span of 18 bases. Germline CDR1 LNHDA, CDR2 SQIVND (reference sequence). DNA for the CDR3: TGTGCCAGTAGTATCCGTGACAGAGACCTATTCTACGAGCAGTACTTC. Amino acids: CASSIRDRDLFYEQYF.

The chain employs TRBV15 and TRBJ1-5; 7 positions match TRBD1. V shed 0 bases and J 5 bases; nucleotides not matched to a gene: 10. The CDR3 length is 17 residues. Germline V gives CDR1 LNHNV, CDR2 YYDKDF (reference sequence). CDR3 in DNA: TGTGCCACCAGCAGAGATCCCCCCCGTACAGGGGATCAGCCCCAGCATTTT. This encodes CATSRDPPRTGDQPQHF.

The V call is TRBV28, the J call TRBJ2-3; TRBD2 agrees at 7 bases. The germline V gene encodes CDR1 MDHEN and CDR2 SYDVKM. Trimming removed 6 bases from V and 8 bases from J; junction bases left unmatched: 11. The CDR3 sequence is 14 residues long. In DNA, the CDR3 is TGTGCCAGCAGCGCACTAGCGAAGGTTTTTACGCAGTATTTT. It translates to CASSALAKVFTQYF. Combining the CDR3 with reference TRBV28 and TRBJ2-3 gives the whole variable domain DVKVTQSSRYLVKRTGEKVFLECVQDMDHENMFWYRQDPGLGLRLIYFSYDVKMKEKGDIPEGYSVSREKKERFSLILESASTNQTSMYLCASSALAKVFTQYFGPGTRLTVL.

The chain couples TRBV19 to TRBJ2-2; a possible D gene is TRBD2 (7 bases). The germline V gene has CDR1 LNHDA and CDR2 SQIVND (reference sequence). The ends were cut back, 6 bases at V and 3 bases at J, with 20 bases in the middle. The CDR3 runs 17 residues. In DNA, the CDR3 is TGTGCCAGTAGCAACCCTGAGGGGGGGCCATACACCGGGGAGCTGTTTTTT. It is translated as CASSNPEGGPYTGELFF.

This sequence joins TRBV27 and TRBJ2-7; possible D gene TRBD1, 6 bases. The CDR3 consists of 15 residues. Germline CDR1 MNHEY, CDR2 SMNVEV (reference sequence). The V gene lost 0 bases and the J gene lost 2 bases, with 11 bases spanning the gap. CDR3 protein: CASSLSGTPPYEQYF. The CDR3 DNA sequence: TGTGCCAGCAGTTTATCGGGGACACCTCCCTACGAGCAGTACTTC.

DNA of the CDR3: TGTGCCAGCAGTTTTAGCCTCGGGGAAGTTAGCAATCAGCCCCAGCATTTT. This sequence encodes CASSFSLGEVSNQPQHF. V and J are TRBV28 and TRBJ1-5; unclear D gene. Germline CDR1 MDHEN, CDR2 SYDVKM. CDR3 length: 17 amino acids. V lost 3 bases to trimming and J lost 0 bases, with 15 bases between them.

V is TRBV6-6 and J is TRBJ1-3; possibly TRBD1 for D (5 bases). The germline V gene has CDR1 MNHNY and CDR2 SVGAGI (reference sequence). The CDR3 has 16 amino acids. V was pared by 6 bases and J by 0 bases, with 15 bases between. The CDR3 DNA sequence: TGTGCCAGCAGGACCCCCGACAGCTACTCTGGAAACACCATATATTTT. This sequence encodes CASRTPDSYSGNTIYF.

The rearrangement joins TRBV5-5 to TRBJ2-7; 7 positions match TRBD2. Trimming took 4 bases from V and 4 from J; bases not matched to a gene: 8. CDR3 size: 14 residues. CDR1 is SGHKS, CDR2 YYEKEE, per germline (reference sequence). This chain's CDR3 is CASSPWGGSYEQYF. CDR3 sequence (DNA): TGTGCCAGCAGCCCTTGGGGCGGGAGTTACGAGCAGTACTTC.